In this sample, the clone carrying this T cell receptor beta chain turned up a few times. The data stem from a study of regulatory T cells in long-lasting Graves disease. Time point denoted: persistent/refractory GD, antithyroid drugs over 5 years with positive TRAb. The TCR library was made from RNA that had been extracted from PBMCs in TRIzol. In building TCR beta libraries, iRepertoire HTBI primers were used together with Arm-PCR of CDR3 regions. TCRdb re-called the multiplex PCR reads with MiXCR, one entry per CDR3 protein. Among 400,000 to 500,000 distinct CDR3 sequences listed, 20% to 25% were seen once. Germline loops: CDR1 MNHNS, CDR2 SASEGT. The CDR3 is 16 residues long. V was clipped by 6 bases and J by 0 bases, with 17 bases between them.

The clonotype comes from a female donor with Graves disease. The chain joins TRBV6-1 to TRBJ1-1; maybe TRBD1 (5 bases). The sample consisted of peripheral blood mononuclear cells (PBMCs), taken when the disease was refractory, from a patient treated with antithyroid drugs. CDR3 residues: CASSDWGTLMNTEAFF. The CDR3, as DNA: TGTGCCAGCAGCGACTGGGGCACTCTCATGAACACTGAAGCTTTCTTT.